This T cell receptor (beta chain) was captured by sequencing in a study of cytotoxic CD8 clonotypes in ibrutinib-treated CLL. Study information: Response samples were taken after a median roughly twelve months of treatment, range 6 to 36. General observations from the study: Pretreatment clonality was elevated relative to age-matched healthy donors and paralleled circulating CD8+ T-cell counts. Elevated clonality accompanied ibrutinib response, with a return toward baseline values at progression. Clonotypes that were public were uncommon, and they contracted or stayed stable on treatment.

As regards this clone: Its antigen remains unidentified.

The ends were cut back, 0 bases at V and 5 bases at J, with 22 bases in the middle. The germline gives CDR1 LGHNA, CDR2 YNFKEQ. This CDR3 spans 19 amino acids. Clones were sequenced by immunoSEQ multiplex PCR, and TCRdb holds only the in-frame ones, with some missing. The sample has 20,000 to 25,000 clones; about 68% are singletons. The sequences come from PBMCs, collected before ibrutinib treatment. The chain carries TRBV4-2 and TRBJ2-2; a possible D gene is TRBD2 (7 bases). This receptor was obtained from a human donor with chronic lymphocytic leukemia. The CDR3 protein is CASSQDWGPGGSVTGELFF. The CDR3 DNA reads TGTGCCAGCAGCCAAGATTGGGGGCCCGGCGGGAGTGTTACCGGGGAGCTGTTTTTT.